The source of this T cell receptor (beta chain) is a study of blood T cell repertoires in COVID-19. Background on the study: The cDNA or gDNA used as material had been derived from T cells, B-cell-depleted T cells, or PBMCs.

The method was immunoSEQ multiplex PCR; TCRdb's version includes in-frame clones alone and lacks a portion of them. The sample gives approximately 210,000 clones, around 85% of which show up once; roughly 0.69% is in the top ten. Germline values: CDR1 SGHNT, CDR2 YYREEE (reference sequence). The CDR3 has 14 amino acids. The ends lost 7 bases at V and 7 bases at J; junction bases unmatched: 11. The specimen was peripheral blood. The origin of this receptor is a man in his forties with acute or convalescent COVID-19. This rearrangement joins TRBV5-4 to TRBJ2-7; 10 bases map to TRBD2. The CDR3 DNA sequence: TGTGCCAGCGCTAGCGGGAGTGACCCGCGGGAGCAGTACTTC. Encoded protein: CASASGSDPREQYF.